Included here is one T cell receptor beta chain sequence, with context. Antigen specificity is unknown. Germline CDR1 is SQVTM and CDR2 is ANQGSEA. The CDR3 consists of 16 residues. With 0 bases clipped from V and 5 bases from J, the junction kept 9 bases outside the gene matches. The method was immunoSEQ multiplex PCR; TCRdb's version includes in-frame clones alone and lacks a portion of them. The table lists around 600,000 clones, 95% to 98% of them singletons. This specimen belongs to a study of shared clonotypes between healthy human individuals. Study results and limitations: Sorted-subset sequencing, rarefaction showed, was incomplete despite large depth.

CD45RO-negative cells were positively selected for CCR7, leaving out terminally differentiated effector memory CD45RA+ cells. Specimen: naive CD8+ T cells sorted from blood. The sequence derives from a man between 25 and 39 years old in good health. The V gene is TRBV29-1, the J gene TRBJ2-1; 8 bases match TRBD2. Here the CDR3 DNA reads TGCAGCGTTGAAGACCCCGGGGGGGTTTCGGACAATGAGCAGTTCTTC. Translated, it gives CSVEDPGGVSDNEQFF.